A selection of T cell receptor beta chains follows, all from one sample in a study of T cells after posttransplantation cyclophosphamide. The repertoire was sequenced with immunoSEQ multiplex PCR; TCRdb's copy has only in-frame clones and lacks some. Observed are 30,000 to 45,000 clones, no singletons, with the top ten taking 1% to 1.5%. The specimen sequenced was PBMCs. These receptors were taken from a girl between 10 and 17 years old in good health, CMV-negative, and a related stem cell transplant donor. The CDR3 runs from the conserved cysteine through the conserved F or W. A D gene is named only where the DNA matches it firmly. Size is omitted from some rows. Given values are once, few, many or a class for expanded clones.

D gene,V gene,clone size,J gene,CDR3 protein,CDR3 DNA
NA,TRBV28,many,TRBJ1-4,CASSPRSPNEKLFF,TGTGCCAGCAGCCCGCGGTCCCCTAATGAAAAACTGTTTTTT
TRBD1,TRBV28,NA,TRBJ1-2,CASRPLDRIYGYTF,TGTGCCAGCAGGCCTCTGGACAGGATCTATGGCTACACCTTC
TRBD2,TRBV28,few,TRBJ2-6,CASTPGLAGVDGANVLTF,TGTGCCAGCACCCCAGGACTAGCGGGAGTAGATGGGGCCAACGTCCTGACTTTC
NA,TRBV11-1,many,TRBJ1-1,CASSLNTGFGTEAFF,TGTGCCAGCAGCCTTAATACAGGGTTCGGCACTGAAGCTTTCTTT
TRBD1,TRBV11-2,many,TRBJ2-3,CASSLDTGGQTSTDTQYF,TGTGCCAGCAGCCTAGACACAGGGGGACAAACTAGCACAGATACGCAGTATTTT
NA,TRBV11-2,many,TRBJ2-6,CASPSPSGANVLTF,TGTGCCAGCCCTAGCCCCTCTGGGGCCAACGTCCTGACTTTC
TRBD1,TRBV11-2,many,TRBJ1-1,CASSSHRGRTEAFF,TGTGCCAGCAGCTCCCACAGGGGGAGGACTGAAGCTTTCTTT
TRBD1,TRBV9,NA,TRBJ2-5,CASSGGTGLGQETQYF,TGTGCCAGCAGCGGCGGGACAGGTCTGGGTCAAGAGACCCAGTACTTC
NA,TRBV30,few,TRBJ1-3,CAWTLDGAGNTIYF,TGTGCCTGGACCTTGGATGGGGCGGGAAACACCATATATTTT
NA,TRBV5-5,many,TRBJ1-5,CASRGARNQPQHF,TGTGCCAGCAGGGGGGCAAGGAATCAGCCCCAGCATTTT
TRBD1,TRBV5-5,many,TRBJ1-2,CASSIGTDGYTF,TGTGCCAGCAGCATCGGGACAGACGGCTACACCTTC
NA,TRBV28,many,TRBJ2-7,CASSLGGSSYEQYF,TGTGCCAGCAGTTTAGGCGGTAGCTCCTACGAGCAGTACTTC
NA,TRBV14,NA,TRBJ2-6,CASSQGRGTGANVLTF,TGTGCCAGCAGCCAAGGAAGGGGAACCGGGGCCAACGTCCTGACTTTC
NA,TRBV4-1,many,TRBJ1-3,CASSRGGMVLSGNTIYF,TGCGCCAGCAGCAGGGGAGGAATGGTCCTCTCTGGAAACACCATATATTTT
TRBD2,TRBV9,few,TRBJ2-5,CASSTGTSGSETQYF,TGTGCCAGCAGCACGGGGACTAGCGGGAGTGAGACCCAGTACTTC
NA,TRBV9,many,TRBJ2-7,CASSDSSESPYEQYF,TGTGCCAGCAGCGATAGTAGCGAGAGTCCCTACGAGCAGTACTTC
NA,TRBV5-6,many,TRBJ1-2,CASSGAVGYTF,TGTGCCAGCAGCGGGGCAGTCGGCTACACCTTC
TRBD1,TRBV7-6,many,TRBJ2-7,CASRINRGCYEQYF,TGTGCCAGCAGGATAAACAGGGGTTGCTACGAGCAGTACTTC
NA,TRBV5-5,many,TRBJ1-3,CASSRGGNSGNTIYF,TGTGCCAGCAGCCGGGGGGGAAACTCTGGAAACACCATATATTTT
TRBD1,TRBV28,many,TRBJ1-2,CASSLWSGTGGMFGYTF,TGTGCCAGCAGTTTGTGGAGTGGGACAGGGGGCATGTTTGGCTACACCTTC